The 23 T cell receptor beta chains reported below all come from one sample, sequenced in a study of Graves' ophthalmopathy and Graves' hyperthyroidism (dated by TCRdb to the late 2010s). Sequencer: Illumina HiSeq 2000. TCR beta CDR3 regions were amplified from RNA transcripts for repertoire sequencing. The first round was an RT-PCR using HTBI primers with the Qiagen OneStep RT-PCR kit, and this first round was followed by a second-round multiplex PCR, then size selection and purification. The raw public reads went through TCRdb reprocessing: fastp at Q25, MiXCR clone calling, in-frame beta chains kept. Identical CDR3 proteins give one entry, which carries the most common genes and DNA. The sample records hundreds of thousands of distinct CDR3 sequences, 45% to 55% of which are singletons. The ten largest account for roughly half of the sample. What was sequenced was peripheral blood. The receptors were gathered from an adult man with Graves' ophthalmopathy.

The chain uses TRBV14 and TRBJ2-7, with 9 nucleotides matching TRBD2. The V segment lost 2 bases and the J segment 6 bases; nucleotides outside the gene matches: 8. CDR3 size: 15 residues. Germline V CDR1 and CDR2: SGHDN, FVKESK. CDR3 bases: TGTGCCAGCAGCCAACTGTTAGCGGGAGTAGGCGAGCAGTACTTC. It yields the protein CASSQLLAGVGEQYF.

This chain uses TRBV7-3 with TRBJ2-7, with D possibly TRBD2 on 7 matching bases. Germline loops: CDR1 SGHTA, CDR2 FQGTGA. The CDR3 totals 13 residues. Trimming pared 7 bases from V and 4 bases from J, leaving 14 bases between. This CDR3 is CASTAGRGYEQYF. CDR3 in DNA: TGTGCCAGCACCGCAGGGAGGGGGTACGAGCAGTACTTC. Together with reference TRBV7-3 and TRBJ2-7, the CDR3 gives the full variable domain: GAGVSQTPSNKVTEKGKYVELRCDPISGHTALYWYRQSLGQGPEFLIYFQGTGAADDSGLPNDRFFAVRPEGSVSTLKIQRTERGDSAVYLCASTAGRGYEQYFGPGTRLTVT.

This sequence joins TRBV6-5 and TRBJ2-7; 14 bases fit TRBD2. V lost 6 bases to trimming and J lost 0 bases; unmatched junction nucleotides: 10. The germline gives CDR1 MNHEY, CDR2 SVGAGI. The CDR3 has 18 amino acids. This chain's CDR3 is CASSKTGTSGSRSYEQYF. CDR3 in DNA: TGTGCCAGCAGCAAAACCGGGACTAGCGGGAGCCGCTCCTACGAGCAGTACTTC.

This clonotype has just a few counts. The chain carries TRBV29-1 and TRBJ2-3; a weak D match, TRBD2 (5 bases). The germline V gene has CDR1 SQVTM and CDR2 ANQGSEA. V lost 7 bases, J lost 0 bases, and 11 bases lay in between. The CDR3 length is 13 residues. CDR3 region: CSGEGGSTDTQYF. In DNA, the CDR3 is TGCAGCGGCGAAGGCGGGAGCACAGATACGCAGTATTTT.

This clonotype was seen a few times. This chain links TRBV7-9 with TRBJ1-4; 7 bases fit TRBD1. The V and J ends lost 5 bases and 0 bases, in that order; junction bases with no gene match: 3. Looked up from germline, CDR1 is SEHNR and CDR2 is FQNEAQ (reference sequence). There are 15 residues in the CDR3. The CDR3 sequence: CASSIDRATNEKLFF. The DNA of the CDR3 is TGTGCCAGCAGCATTGACAGGGCAACTAATGAAAAACTGTTTTTT.

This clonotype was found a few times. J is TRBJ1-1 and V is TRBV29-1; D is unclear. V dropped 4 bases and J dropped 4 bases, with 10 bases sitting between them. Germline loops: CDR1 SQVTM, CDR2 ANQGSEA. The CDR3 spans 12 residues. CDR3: CSVGESLTEAFF. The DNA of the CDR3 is TGCAGCGTTGGGGAGTCTCTCACTGAAGCTTTCTTT.

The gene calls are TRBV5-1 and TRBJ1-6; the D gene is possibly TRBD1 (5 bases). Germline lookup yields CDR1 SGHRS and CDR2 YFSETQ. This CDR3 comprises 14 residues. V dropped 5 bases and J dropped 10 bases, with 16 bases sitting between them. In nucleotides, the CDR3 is TGCGCCAGCAGTCCTAGGGGCGGGGGATCACCCCTCCACTTT. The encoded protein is CASSPRGGGSPLHF.

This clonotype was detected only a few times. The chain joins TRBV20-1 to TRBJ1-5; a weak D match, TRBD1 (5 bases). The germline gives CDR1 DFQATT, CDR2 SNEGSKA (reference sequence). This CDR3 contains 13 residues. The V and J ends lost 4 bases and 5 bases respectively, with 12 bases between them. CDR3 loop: CSAKEWGDQPQHF. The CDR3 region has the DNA TGCAGTGCTAAGGAATGGGGGGATCAGCCCCAGCATTTT.

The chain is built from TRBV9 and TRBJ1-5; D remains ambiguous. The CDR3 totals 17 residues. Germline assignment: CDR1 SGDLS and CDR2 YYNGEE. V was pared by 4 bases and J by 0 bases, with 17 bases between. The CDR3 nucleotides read TGTGCCAGCAGCCCAAGAAGAGGTGGGCATAGCAATCAGCCCCAGCATTTT. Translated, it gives CASSPRRGGHSNQPQHF.

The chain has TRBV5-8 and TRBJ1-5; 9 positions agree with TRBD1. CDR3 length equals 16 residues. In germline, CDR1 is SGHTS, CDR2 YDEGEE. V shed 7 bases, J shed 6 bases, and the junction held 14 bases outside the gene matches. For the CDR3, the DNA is TGTGCCAGCTCACCACGCGGGGACAGGGCAAGTCAGCCCCAGCATTTT. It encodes CASSPRGDRASQPQHF.

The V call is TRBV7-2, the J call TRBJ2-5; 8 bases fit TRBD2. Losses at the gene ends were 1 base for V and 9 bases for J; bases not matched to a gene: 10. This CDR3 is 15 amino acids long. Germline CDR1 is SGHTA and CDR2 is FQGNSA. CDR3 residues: CASSLDAGGSGAQYF. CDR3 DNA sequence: TGTGCCAGCAGCTTAGATGCGGGGGGCTCCGGGGCCCAGTACTTC. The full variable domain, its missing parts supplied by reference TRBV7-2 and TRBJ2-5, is GAGVSQSPSNKVTEKGKDVELRCDPISGHTALYWYRQSLGQGLEFLIYFQGNSAPDKSGLPSDRFSAERTGGSVSTLTIQRTQQEDSAVYLCASSLDAGGSGAQYFGPGTRLLVL.

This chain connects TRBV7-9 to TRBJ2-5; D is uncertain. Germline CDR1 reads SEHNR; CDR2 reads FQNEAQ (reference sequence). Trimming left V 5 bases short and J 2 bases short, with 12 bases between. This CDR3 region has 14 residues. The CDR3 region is CASSPRPRQETQYF. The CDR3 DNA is TGTGCCAGCAGCCCAAGACCACGACAAGAGACCCAGTACTTC.

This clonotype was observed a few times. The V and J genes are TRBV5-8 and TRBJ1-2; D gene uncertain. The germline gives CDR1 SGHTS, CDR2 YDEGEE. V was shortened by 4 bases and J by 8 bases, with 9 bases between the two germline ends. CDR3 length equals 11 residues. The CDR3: CASSLGLGYTF. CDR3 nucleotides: TGTGCCAGCAGCCTTGGACTCGGCTACACCTTC.

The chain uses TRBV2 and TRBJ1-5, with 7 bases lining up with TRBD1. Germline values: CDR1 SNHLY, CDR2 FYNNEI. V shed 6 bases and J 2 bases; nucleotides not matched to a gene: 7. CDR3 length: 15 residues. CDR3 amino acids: CASSLQGSGNQPQHF. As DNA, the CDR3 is TGTGCCAGCAGCTTACAGGGGTCGGGCAATCAGCCCCAGCATTTT.

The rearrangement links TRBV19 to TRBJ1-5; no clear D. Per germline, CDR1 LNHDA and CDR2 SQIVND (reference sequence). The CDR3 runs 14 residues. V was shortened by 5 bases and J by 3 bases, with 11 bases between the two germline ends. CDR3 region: CASSEPTPNQPQHF. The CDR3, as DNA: TGTGCCAGTAGTGAGCCCACTCCCAATCAGCCCCAGCATTTT.

CDR3: CASSGGGGGQPQHF. The DNA for the CDR3 is TGTGCCAGCAGTGGCGGGGGAGGGGGACAGCCCCAGCATTTT. This chain uses TRBV2 with TRBJ1-5, with D possibly being TRBD1 (6 bases). The germline gives CDR1 SNHLY, CDR2 FYNNEI. Between the trimmed V and J ends, which lost 4 bases and 7 bases, there was a span of 14 bases. This CDR3 comprises 14 residues.

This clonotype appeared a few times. CDR3 region: CASSEGGAVQPQHF. CDR3 in DNA: TGCGCCAGCAGTGAAGGAGGGGCGGTTCAGCCCCAGCATTTT. This chain joins TRBV10-2 and TRBJ1-5, with a possible D match to TRBD1 (5 bases). Germline loops: CDR1 WSHSY, CDR2 SAAADI. V lost 3 bases and J lost 6, with 12 bases in between. The CDR3 is 14 residues long.

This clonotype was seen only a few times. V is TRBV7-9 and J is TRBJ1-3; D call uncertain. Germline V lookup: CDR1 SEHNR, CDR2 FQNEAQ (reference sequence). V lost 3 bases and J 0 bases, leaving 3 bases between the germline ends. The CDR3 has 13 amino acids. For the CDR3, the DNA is TGTGCCAGCAGCTTTTTCTCTGGAAACACCATATATTTT. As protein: CASSFFSGNTIYF.

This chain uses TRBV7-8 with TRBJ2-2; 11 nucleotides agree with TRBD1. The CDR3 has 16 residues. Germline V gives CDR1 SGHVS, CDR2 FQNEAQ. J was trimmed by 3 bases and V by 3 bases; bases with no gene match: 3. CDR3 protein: CASSFWTGGYTGELFF. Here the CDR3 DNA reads TGTGCCAGCAGCTTCTGGACAGGGGGCTACACCGGGGAGCTGTTTTTT.

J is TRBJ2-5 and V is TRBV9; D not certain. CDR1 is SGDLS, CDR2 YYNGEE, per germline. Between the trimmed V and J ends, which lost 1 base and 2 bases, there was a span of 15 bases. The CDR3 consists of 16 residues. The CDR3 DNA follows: TGTGCCAGCAGCGTATCACCGCGGCCGGAGCAAGAGACCCAGTACTTC. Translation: CASSVSPRPEQETQYF.

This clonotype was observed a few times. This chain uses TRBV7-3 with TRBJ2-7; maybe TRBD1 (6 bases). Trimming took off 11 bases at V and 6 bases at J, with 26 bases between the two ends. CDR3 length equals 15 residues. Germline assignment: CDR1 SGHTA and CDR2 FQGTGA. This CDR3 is CASSLMLQGPFEQYF. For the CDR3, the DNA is TGTGCCTCCAGCTTAATGTTACAGGGACCCTTCGAGCAGTACTTC.

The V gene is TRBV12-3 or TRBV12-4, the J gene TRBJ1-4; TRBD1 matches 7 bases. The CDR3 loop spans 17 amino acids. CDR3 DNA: TGTGCTAGTGGTTTGGGACAGCCCGAATCAACTAATGAAAAACTGTTTTTT. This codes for CASGLGQPESTNEKLFF.

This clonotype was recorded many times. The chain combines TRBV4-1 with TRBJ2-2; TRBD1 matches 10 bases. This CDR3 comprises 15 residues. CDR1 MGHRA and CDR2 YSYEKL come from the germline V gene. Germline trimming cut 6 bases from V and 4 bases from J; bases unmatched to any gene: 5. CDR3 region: CASRPGTGVTGELFF. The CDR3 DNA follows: TGCGCCAGCAGACCCGGGACAGGGGTCACCGGGGAGCTGTTTTTT.